The 30 T cell receptor beta chains listed next were all sequenced from one sample in a study of T cells in Graves' hyperthyroidism and ophthalmopathy. Amplification targeted TCR beta CDR3 regions from RNA transcripts. TCR CDR3 underwent first-round RT-PCR with the HTBI primer set. TCRdb called the multiplex PCR reads again in MiXCR, with one record for every CDR3 protein. This table holds about 700,000 distinct CDR3 sequences, around 13% found once. Sequenced input: blood. The source is a woman between 18 and 30 years old with Graves' hyperthyroidism.

This clonotype has at least ten counts. This chain joins TRBV30 and TRBJ1-6, with a weak D call TRBD1 (6 bases). The CDR3 has 16 amino acids. Germline-derived CDR1 and CDR2 are GTSNPN and SVGIG (reference sequence). V lost 3 bases to trimming and J lost 7 bases, with 19 bases between them. In DNA, the CDR3 is TGTGCCTGGAGAGCGATAACGGACAGTTTGAATTCACCCCTCCACTTT. It translates to CAWRAITDSLNSPLHF.

This clonotype showed up many times. V usage is TRBV3-1 and J usage is TRBJ2-5; possible D gene TRBD1, 6 bases. V shed 3 bases and J shed 5 bases, with 10 bases lying between them. Germline V gives CDR1 LGHDT, CDR2 YNNKEL (reference sequence). CDR3 length equals 13 residues. This chain's CDR3 is CASSQRTVETQYF. DNA for the CDR3: TGTGCCAGCAGCCAGCGGACAGTGGAGACCCAGTACTTC.

The V and J genes are TRBV2 and TRBJ1-1, with D unclear. The V gene lost 7 bases and the J gene lost 11 bases, with 17 bases spanning the gap. Per the germline V gene, CDR1 is SNHLY and CDR2 is FYNNEI. The CDR3 has 12 residues. CDR3 nucleotides: TGTGCCAGCAACCTGGAGATCGCTTCGGCTTTCTTT. Its translation: CASNLEIASAFF.

This clonotype occurred a few times. V is TRBV19 and J is TRBJ1-5; D is ambiguous. The CDR3 is 16 residues long. From germline, CDR1 is LNHDA and CDR2 SQIVND (reference sequence). The ends were cut back, 1 base at V and 4 bases at J, with 14 bases in the middle. As DNA, the CDR3 is TGTGCCAGTAGTATAGTTTACGCAGGAGGGAATCAGCCCCAGCATTTT. Translation: CASSIVYAGGNQPQHF.

The chain combines TRBV29-1 with TRBJ1-1; D gene uncertain. Trimming left V 4 bases short and J 5 bases short, with 11 bases between. CDR3 length: 12 residues. Germline V gene sequence: CDR1 SQVTM, CDR2 ANQGSEA. CDR3 coding DNA: TGCAGCGTTGTCCCCGATTTGACTGAAGCTTTCTTT. Residues: CSVVPDLTEAFF.

This clonotype came up many times. The V gene is TRBV5-1, the J gene TRBJ1-1; D is perhaps TRBD1 (5 bases). Per the germline V gene, CDR1 is SGHRS and CDR2 is YFSETQ. There are 12 residues in the CDR3. Trimming took 5 bases from V and 7 from J, leaving 12 bases between them. CDR3 nucleotide sequence: TGCGCCAGCAGGGCTGGGGACGGTGAAGCTTTCTTT. Amino acid sequence: CASRAGDGEAFF. Together with reference TRBV5-1 and TRBJ1-1, the CDR3 gives the full variable domain: KAGVTQTPRYLIKTRGQQVTLSCSPISGHRSVSWYQQTPGQGLQFLFEYFSETQRNKGNFPGRFSGRQFSNSRSEMNVSTLELGDSALYLCASRAGDGEAFFGQGTRLTVV.

This sequence joins TRBV25-1 and TRBJ2-5; no firm D call. Germline values: CDR1 MGHDK, CDR2 SYGVNS. Between the trimmed V and J ends, which lost 3 bases and 5 bases, there was a span of 10 bases. The CDR3 sequence is 13 residues long. The CDR3: CASSENPLETQYF. The CDR3 nucleotides read TGTGCCAGCAGTGAGAACCCCTTGGAGACCCAGTACTTC.

The table lists this clonotype with a few counts. This chain uses TRBV12-5 with TRBJ1-1; TRBD1 matches at 8 bases. V shed 5 bases, J shed 11 bases, and the junction held 13 bases outside the gene matches. Looked up from germline, CDR1 is LGHNT and CDR2 is FRNRAP. The CDR3 totals 14 residues. The CDR3 reads CASGTDRGHPVAFF. The DNA of the CDR3 is TGTGCTAGTGGTACCGACAGGGGACACCCCGTCGCTTTCTTT.

This clonotype was counted many times. The V and J genes are TRBV11-2 and TRBJ2-7; D is undetermined. The CDR3 totals 14 residues. V was shortened by 5 bases and J by 4 bases, with 15 bases between the two germline ends. Per the germline V gene, CDR1 is SGHAT and CDR2 is FQNNGV. The CDR3 sequence: CASSRWAEDYEQYF. DNA for the CDR3: TGTGCCAGCAGCCGCTGGGCAGAGGATTACGAGCAGTACTTC.

The chain joins TRBV6-1 to TRBJ1-2; TRBD1 matches 7 bases. Germline loops: CDR1 MNHNS, CDR2 SASEGT. The V segment lost 10 bases and the J segment 4 bases; nucleotides outside the gene matches: 6. The length of the CDR3 is 12 residues. CDR3: CANRQGFYGYTF. The CDR3 region has the DNA TGTGCCAACAGACAGGGCTTCTATGGCTACACCTTC.

This clonotype was counted ten times or more. The genes are TRBV28 and TRBJ2-1; 7 bases agree with TRBD2. Germline assignment: CDR1 MDHEN and CDR2 SYDVKM. Losses at the gene ends were 2 bases for V and 10 bases for J; bases not matched to a gene: 5. There are 13 residues in the CDR3. CDR3 coding DNA: TGTGCCAGCAGTTTAGGGGGGGTGCAGGAGCAGTTCTTC. Its protein is CASSLGGVQEQFF.

This clonotype came up many times. The rearrangement uses TRBV15 and TRBJ2-7; D gene uncertain. Germline assignment: CDR1 LNHNV and CDR2 YYDKDF (reference sequence). Between the trimmed V and J ends, which lost 5 bases and 1 base, there was a span of 15 bases. The CDR3 is 15 residues long. The CDR3 DNA reads as TGTGCCACCAGCCCCGCCACCACAGCTTCCTACGAGCAGTACTTC. Translated: CATSPATTASYEQYF. Combining the CDR3 with reference TRBV15 and TRBJ2-7 gives the whole variable domain DAMVIQNPRYQVTQFGKPVTLSCSQTLNHNVMYWYQQKSSQAPKLLFHYYDKDFNNEADTPDNFQSRRPNTSFCFLDIRSPGLGDTAMYLCATSPATTASYEQYFGPGTRLTVT.

The chain combines TRBV6-1 with TRBJ2-7; D is ambiguous. The germline V gene has CDR1 MNHNS and CDR2 SASEGT. The CDR3 runs 13 residues. The V gene lost 6 bases and the J gene lost 2 bases, with 11 bases spanning the gap. Here the CDR3 reads CASRSDGTYEQYF. The CDR3 nucleotides read TGTGCCAGCAGATCCGACGGAACCTACGAGCAGTACTTC.

This clonotype was found many times. This chain joins TRBV6-1 and TRBJ1-1; weak D call: TRBD1 (6 bases). The germline V gene encodes CDR1 MNHNS and CDR2 SASEGT. The CDR3 loop spans 11 amino acids. V was trimmed by 8 bases and J by 7 bases, leaving 11 bases between them. The CDR3 nucleotides read TGTGCCAGCGTACAGGGCCTTGAAGCTTTCTTT. It translates to CASVQGLEAFF.

This clonotype was picked up a small number of times. The gene calls are TRBV4-1 and TRBJ2-3, with TRBD2 matching over 13 bases. There are 17 residues in the CDR3. From germline, CDR1 is MGHRA and CDR2 YSYEKL. J lost 4 bases, V lost 0 bases, and 4 bases had no gene match. The CDR3 is CASSQERTSGSPDTQYF. CDR3 nucleotide sequence: TGCGCCAGCAGCCAAGAACGGACTAGCGGGAGTCCAGATACGCAGTATTTT.

The rearrangement joins TRBV4-1 to TRBJ2-1; D remains unclear. The CDR3 has 15 residues. V was pared by 1 base and J by 6 bases, with 13 bases between. Germline loops: CDR1 MGHRA, CDR2 YSYEKL. The CDR3 region has the DNA TGCGCCAGCAGCCAAGGGGGTGTTCTGGTCAATGAGCAGTTCTTC. It specifies CASSQGGVLVNEQFF.

The chain joins TRBV5-1 to TRBJ2-3, with 9 bases fitting TRBD2. Germline V gene data show CDR1 as SGHRS and CDR2 as YFSETQ. J gave up 4 bases and V 3 bases, and 6 bases lay outside the gene matches. The CDR3 extends over 15 amino acids. Here the CDR3 reads CASSYLAGIADTQYF. In DNA form, the CDR3 reads TGCGCCAGCAGCTATCTAGCGGGAATAGCAGATACGCAGTATTTT.

This clonotype was detected ten times or more. This chain uses TRBV5-5 with TRBJ2-5; tentative D call: TRBD2 (6 bases). The CDR3 extends over 14 amino acids. Germline V CDR1 and CDR2: SGHKS, YYEKEE (reference sequence). V was trimmed by 3 bases and J by 5 bases, leaving 14 bases between them. CDR3 in amino acids: CASSWGGAAETQYF. CDR3 bases: TGTGCCAGCAGCTGGGGCGGGGCAGCCGAGACCCAGTACTTC.

This clonotype has ten or more counts. The V call is TRBV7-2, the J call TRBJ2-1; D possibly corresponds to TRBD2 (5 bases). The CDR3 consists of 15 residues. V lost 6 bases, J lost 0 bases, and 12 bases lay in between. Germline-derived CDR1 and CDR2 are SGHTA and FQGNSA. The CDR3 sequence is CASRLGGSSYNEQFF. CDR3 sequence (DNA): TGTGCCAGCAGACTCGGAGGAAGCTCCTACAATGAGCAGTTCTTC.

This clonotype was detected a few times. This chain uses TRBV5-1 with TRBJ2-3, with 14 bases identical to TRBD2. This CDR3 has 17 residues. Germline CDR1 SGHRS, CDR2 YFSETQ. The V segment lost 0 bases and the J segment 5 bases; nucleotides outside the gene matches: 5. CDR3 bases: TGCGCCAGCAGCTTGGCCGGACTAGCGGGGGGAAAAGATACGCAGTATTTT. Amino acids: CASSLAGLAGGKDTQYF. The full variable domain, in which reference TRBV5-1 and TRBJ2-3 provide the parts outside the CDR3, is KAGVTQTPRYLIKTRGQQVTLSCSPISGHRSVSWYQQTPGQGLQFLFEYFSETQRNKGNFPGRFSGRQFSNSRSEMNVSTLELGDSALYLCASSLAGLAGGKDTQYFGPGTRLTVL.

The chain employs TRBV20-1 and TRBJ2-5, with TRBD2 as a possible D gene (6 bases). Trimming removed 6 bases from V and 0 bases from J, with 23 bases in between. Germline CDR1 DFQATT, CDR2 SNEGSKA (reference sequence). CDR3 length: 17 amino acids. CDR3 loop: CSADPWIGGVYQETQYF. The CDR3 bases are TGCAGTGCCGACCCTTGGATAGGAGGGGTGTACCAAGAGACCCAGTACTTC.

There are many counts of this clonotype. The V and J genes are TRBV18 and TRBJ1-1; D remains ambiguous. Deletions cut 0 bases from V and 4 bases from J, with 12 bases between. The CDR3 consists of 15 residues. The germline gives CDR1 KGHSH, CDR2 LQKENI. Here the CDR3 reads CASSPPWAASTEAFF. CDR3 bases: TGTGCCAGCTCACCACCTTGGGCGGCGAGCACTGAAGCTTTCTTT.

This clonotype was counted at least ten times. V gene TRBV28 combines with J gene TRBJ1-1; the D is unclear. The CDR3 spans 13 residues. Looked up from germline, CDR1 is MDHEN and CDR2 is SYDVKM. V was shortened by 3 bases and J by 4 bases, with 9 bases between the two germline ends. The DNA of the CDR3 is TGTGCCAGCAGTTTTGCCGGGAGCACTGAAGCTTTCTTT. It encodes CASSFAGSTEAFF. The entire variable domain, with the rest obtained from reference TRBV28 and TRBJ1-1, is as follows: DVKVTQSSRYLVKRTGEKVFLECVQDMDHENMFWYRQDPGLGLRLIYFSYDVKMKEKGDIPEGYSVSREKKERFSLILESASTNQTSMYLCASSFAGSTEAFFGQGTRLTVV.

This clonotype was recorded many times. J is TRBJ2-7 and V is TRBV7-8, with 7 bases fitting TRBD1. The CDR3 consists of 14 residues. Per the germline V gene, CDR1 is SGHVS and CDR2 is FQNEAQ. The V segment lost 4 bases and the J segment 5 bases; nucleotides outside the gene matches: 8. The CDR3 DNA reads TGTGCCAGCAGCTCGGGACAGCGCGCCGACGAGCAGTACTTC. This codes for CASSSGQRADEQYF.

This clonotype was observed many times. The chain couples TRBV12-3 or TRBV12-4 to TRBJ1-1; D possibly corresponds to TRBD1 (6 bases). Trimming shortened V by 6 bases and J by 0 bases, and 14 bases separated the two germline ends. The CDR3 is 15 residues long. CDR3 sequence: CASRRDTMLNTEAFF. CDR3 coding DNA: TGTGCCAGCAGGCGGGACACCATGCTGAACACTGAAGCTTTCTTT.

The chain employs TRBV7-9 and TRBJ1-2; 7 positions match TRBD1. The CDR3 has 14 residues. The germline CDR1 and CDR2 sequences are SEHNR and FQNEAQ (reference sequence). V dropped 6 bases and J dropped 4; count of bases not matched to a gene: 8. The CDR3 sequence: CASSNDRAAYGYTF. The DNA for the CDR3 is TGTGCCAGCAGTAACGACAGGGCGGCCTATGGCTACACCTTC. The full variable domain, completed using reference TRBV7-9 and TRBJ1-2, is DTGVSQNPRHKITKRGQNVTFRCDPISEHNRLYWYRQTLGQGPEFLTYFQNEAQLEKSRLLSDRFSAERPKGSFSTLEIQRTEQGDSAMYLCASSNDRAAYGYTFGSGTRLTVV.

This clonotype was counted many times. The chain joins TRBV12-5 to TRBJ1-5; 7 bases line up with TRBD1. The J segment lost 6 bases and the V segment lost 1 base, leaving 6 bases of the junction unmatched. The CDR3 contains 15 residues. Looked up from germline, CDR1 is LGHNT and CDR2 is FRNRAP. The DNA of the CDR3 is TGTGCTAGTGGTTTGGGACAGGGTAATAGTCAGCCCCAGCATTTT. Amino acids: CASGLGQGNSQPQHF.

This clonotype showed up many times. V is TRBV11-2 and J is TRBJ2-1, with D possibly TRBD2 on 5 matching bases. The germline CDR1 and CDR2 sequences are SGHAT and FQNNGV. V was trimmed by 1 base and J by 2 bases, leaving 12 bases between them. The CDR3 spans 16 residues. This chain's CDR3 is CASSLGFGITYNEQFF. The CDR3 nucleotides read TGTGCCAGCAGCTTAGGGTTCGGGATTACCTACAATGAGCAGTTCTTC. The full variable domain, in which reference TRBV11-2 and TRBJ2-1 provide the parts outside the CDR3, is EAGVAQSPRYKIIEKRQSVAFWCNPISGHATLYWYQQILGQGPKLLIQFQNNGVVDDSQLPKDRFSAERLKGVDSTLKIQPAKLEDSAVYLCASSLGFGITYNEQFFGPGTRLTVL.

This clonotype came up many times. This chain links TRBV2 with TRBJ2-1, with TRBD2 matching 10 bases. The CDR3 sequence is 15 residues long. Germline-derived CDR1 and CDR2 are SNHLY and FYNNEI. V shed 3 bases and J 8 bases; nucleotides not matched to a gene: 7. The CDR3 nucleotides read TGTGCCAGCAGTGAGTTGTCTAGCGGGAGTCATGAGCAGTTCTTC. Its protein product is CASSELSSGSHEQFF.

V is TRBV24-1 and J is TRBJ2-3; TRBD2 might be the D (5 bases). V gave up 5 bases and J gave up 5 bases, with 10 bases separating them. This CDR3 comprises 13 residues. In germline, CDR1 is KGHDR, CDR2 SFDVKD. The CDR3 sequence is CATSVVGVDTQYF. CDR3 in DNA: TGTGCCACCAGTGTTGTGGGAGTAGATACGCAGTATTTT.